This T cell receptor (beta chain) was captured by sequencing in a study of CD8 T cells in Susac syndrome. Controls matched for sex and age were healthy donors. FACS enriched CD8+ TEMRA cells, while bulk CD8+ and CD4+ were negatively isolated. The CDR3 is 15 amino acids. Trimming took 4 bases from V and 6 from J, leaving 22 bases between them. Germline V gives CDR1 GTSNPN, CDR2 SVGIG (reference sequence). Reverse transcription of roughly 0.5 to 1 ug RNA used random hexamers. With immunoSEQ multiplex PCR, TCR beta CDR3 was amplified across 54 Vbeta and 13 Jbeta. TCRdb reprocessed the immunoSEQ multiplex PCR reads with MiXCR, giving one entry per CDR3 protein. The sample yields 100,000 to 150,000 distinct CDR3 sequences, roughly 96% seen once.

The TCR originated in a human donor in good health. V is TRBV30 and J is TRBJ2-7; possible D gene TRBD2, 6 bases. Material for sequencing was CD4+ T cells from PBMCs. The CDR3 DNA reads as TGTGCCTGGACCCCAGGTCGTACGGGAGTGAGCGAGCAGTACTTC. It is translated as CAWTPGRTGVSEQYF.